The 25 T cell receptor beta chains below come from one sample, sequenced in a study of shared clonotypes between healthy human individuals. Data came from immunoSEQ multiplex PCR; TCRdb stores just in-frame clones and leaves some out. The sample records more than 850,000 clones, about four fifths being singletons. The sequenced material came from memory CD4+ T cells from PBMCs. Regarding subset: CD45RA-negative fraction. All receptors derive from a man aged 18 to 35 in good health. Some clones in this sample may be carry-over from other donors' samples.

As to this clone: The same CDR3 can be traced to other DNA sequences in this sample. The chain couples TRBV6-1 to TRBJ1-2; no clear D. Germline CDR1 is MNHNS and CDR2 is SASEGT. Deletions cut 2 bases from V and 7 bases from J, with 5 bases between. The CDR3 sequence is 11 residues long. CDR3 nucleotides: TGTGCCAGCAGTGAATGGGCTGGCTACACCTTC. Residues: CASSEWAGYTF.

The chain is built from TRBV10-3 and TRBJ1-5, with 9 bases matching TRBD1. Trimming removed 3 bases from V and 7 bases from J; junction bases left unmatched: 4. Germline V gives CDR1 ENHRY, CDR2 SYGVKD. This CDR3 has 14 residues. The CDR3 sequence is CAISETGGYQPQHF. As DNA, the CDR3 is TGTGCCATCAGTGAAACAGGGGGCTACCAGCCCCAGCATTTT.

The rearrangement uses TRBV19 and TRBJ2-7; perhaps TRBD2 as D (5 bases). The CDR3 spans 13 residues. Germline CDR1 is LNHDA and CDR2 is SQIVND (reference sequence). Trimming removed 6 bases at V and 4 bases at J, with 13 bases between. The CDR3 DNA is TGTGCCAGTAGCCACCGGGAAGGATACGAGCAGTACTTC. It yields the protein CASSHREGYEQYF. Full variable domain (outside the CDR3, taken from reference TRBV19 and TRBJ2-7): DGGITQSPKYLFRKEGQNVTLSCEQNLNHDAMYWYRQDPGQGLRLIYYSQIVNDFQKGDIAEGYSVSREKKESFPLTVTSAQKNPTAFYLCASSHREGYEQYFGPGTRLTVT.

The chain is built from TRBV7-3 and TRBJ2-5; 8 positions agree with TRBD1. The J call is in doubt because the DNA end fits TRBJ2-7 better. Germline V gene lookup returns CDR1 SGHTA and CDR2 FQGTGA. The CDR3 sequence is 15 residues long. CDR3 nucleotide sequence: TGTGCCAGCAGCTTAATGGCTGGACAGGGCTACGAGCAGTACTTC. This gives the protein CASSLMAGQGYEQYF.

The CDR3 DNA reads as TGCGCCAGCAGCTTCGCGGGAGAGACCGGGGAGCTGTTTTTT. This translates into CASSFAGETGELFF. J is TRBJ2-2 and V is TRBV5-1, with 7 bases lining up with TRBD2. V lost 2 bases to trimming and J lost 5 bases; unmatched junction nucleotides: 3. This CDR3 is built from 14 residues. The germline V gene encodes CDR1 SGHRS and CDR2 YFSETQ.

V gene TRBV6-5 combines with J gene TRBJ2-1, with D possibly matching TRBD2 (7 bases). The CDR3 consists of 15 residues. Germline V gene lookup returns CDR1 MNHEY and CDR2 SVGAGI. Trimming removed 0 bases at V and 8 bases at J, with 14 bases between. CDR3 sequence reads: CASSYSGASGDEQFF. CDR3 DNA: TGTGCCAGCAGTTACTCGGGGGCTAGCGGCGATGAGCAGTTCTTC.

The count of this clone is one. CDR3 DNA: TGTGCCAGCTCTCGCGGACTAGCGGGAGTCTCCGGAGGCACCGGGGAGCTGTTTTTT. This translates into CASSRGLAGVSGGTGELFF. The gene calls are TRBV18 and TRBJ2-2, with 13 nucleotides matching TRBD2. Germline V lookup: CDR1 KGHSH, CDR2 LQKENI. The CDR3 is 19 residues long. With V trimmed by 6 bases and J by 4 bases, 14 bases remained unmatched.

This rearrangement joins TRBV5-4 to TRBJ1-2, with a tentative D call TRBD1 (5 bases). Germline V gives CDR1 SGHNT, CDR2 YYREEE (reference sequence). This CDR3 has 18 residues. The germline V and J ends were trimmed by 0 bases and 0 bases, with 18 bases remaining between them. For the CDR3, the DNA is TGTGCCAGCAGCTTGGGTGCCGGGACCCGGAAAGCTAACTATGGCTACACCTTC. Its translation is CASSLGAGTRKANYGYTF.

The sample holds one count of this clone. This sequence joins TRBV5-8 and TRBJ2-2; 11 bases agree with TRBD2. In germline, CDR1 is SGHTS, CDR2 YDEGEE. CDR3 length: 18 residues. With 2 bases clipped from V and 3 bases from J, the junction kept 9 bases outside the gene matches. The CDR3 region is CASSFETSGSRDTGELFF. DNA for the CDR3: TGTGCCAGCAGCTTTGAAACTAGCGGGAGTAGAGACACCGGGGAGCTGTTTTTT.

V and J are TRBV10-3 and TRBJ2-7; 10 bases are shared with TRBD1. The CDR3 runs to 14 residues. Germline CDR1 reads ENHRY; CDR2 reads SYGVKD. The ends lost 6 bases at V and 5 bases at J; junction bases unmatched: 7. CDR3 sequence: CAISPGQGYHEQYF. DNA of the CDR3: TGTGCCATCAGCCCGGGACAGGGGTACCACGAGCAGTACTTC.

A single count supports this clone. The chain is built from TRBV25-1 and TRBJ1-2, with no clear D. The CDR3 length is 13 residues. Trimming cost V 2 bases and J 7 bases, with 11 bases left between them. CDR1 is MGHDK, CDR2 SYGVNS, per germline. CDR3 DNA sequence: TGTGCCAGCAGTGAACGCTGGGGTGGTGGCTACACCTTC. This sequence encodes CASSERWGGGYTF.

The rearrangement uses TRBV30 and TRBJ2-5; D perhaps matches TRBD2 (6 bases). Germline V gives CDR1 GTSNPN, CDR2 SVGIG (reference sequence). CDR3 length equals 12 residues. Trimming cost V 2 bases and J 9 bases, with 13 bases left between them. The CDR3 bases are TGTGCCTGGAGTCGGGGGTCGGGGGCCCAGTACTTC. The encoded protein is CAWSRGSGAQYF.

CDR3: CASSRPASWGSPLHF. The DNA for the CDR3 is TGTGCCAGCAGTCGACCGGCTTCATGGGGCTCACCCCTCCACTTT. V and J are TRBV28 and TRBJ1-6; D may be TRBD1 (5 bases). This CDR3 spans 15 amino acids. CDR1 and CDR2 (germline): MDHEN, SYDVKM. V was clipped by 5 bases and J by 10 bases, with 18 bases between them.

The V gene is TRBV18, the J gene TRBJ1-5, with D tentatively TRBD1 (6 bases). Germline CDR1 and CDR2: KGHSH and LQKENI. V was trimmed by 3 bases and J by 0 bases, leaving 6 bases between them. The CDR3 is 14 residues long. CDR3: CASSPGHSNQPQHF. The CDR3, as DNA: TGTGCCAGCTCACCGGGACATAGCAATCAGCCCCAGCATTTT.

In its sample, this clone was seen a few times. The rearrangement joins TRBV18 to TRBJ2-7, with TRBD1 identical over 9 bases. V shed 2 bases, J shed 6 bases, and the junction held 5 bases outside the gene matches. CDR1 is KGHSH and CDR2 is LQKENI in the germline V gene. The CDR3 consists of 14 residues. For the CDR3, the DNA is TGTGCCAGCTCACCAAACACAGGGGGCAGCGAGCAGTACTTC. The encoded protein is CASSPNTGGSEQYF.

The chain combines TRBV14 with TRBJ2-7, with 7 bases aligning to TRBD1. CDR1 and CDR2 (germline): SGHDN, FVKESK. Trimming took 3 bases from V and 7 from J; bases not matched to a gene: 15. The CDR3 loop spans 16 amino acids. CDR3 amino acids: CASSQAGTVGQVEQYF. The CDR3 DNA reads TGTGCCAGCAGCCAGGCCGGGACAGTGGGGCAGGTGGAGCAGTACTTC.

This clone was counted a single time. V and J are TRBV2 and TRBJ2-3; 7 bases are shared with TRBD1. This CDR3 comprises 14 residues. J gave up 8 bases and V 4 bases, and 9 bases lay outside the gene matches. CDR1 and CDR2 from the germline V gene are SNHLY and FYNNEI. In DNA form, the CDR3 reads TGTGCCAGCAGTGGGACAGGACCACAAGGTACGCAGTATTTT. It specifies CASSGTGPQGTQYF. The full variable domain, rest sourced from reference TRBV2 and TRBJ2-3, is EPEVTQTPSHQVTQMGQEVILRCVPISNHLYFYWYRQILGQKVEFLVSFYNNEISEKSEIFDDQFSVERPDGSNFTLKIRSTKLEDSAMYFCASSGTGPQGTQYFGPGTRLTVL.

This clone was counted many times. The chain employs TRBV5-4 and TRBJ1-1, with D hard to call. V lost 4 bases and J lost 8, with 18 bases in between. The CDR3 is 14 amino acids. The germline V gene encodes CDR1 SGHNT and CDR2 YYREEE (reference sequence). Written as DNA, the CDR3 is TGTGCCAGCAGCCCGGAGGTTGTGCGGTCGGAAGCTTTCTTT. Protein sequence: CASSPEVVRSEAFF. Based on the CDR3 plus reference TRBV5-4 and TRBJ1-1, the full variable domain is ETGVTQSPTHLIKTRGQQVTLRCSSQSGHNTVSWYQQALGQGPQFIFQYYREEENGRGNFPPRFSGLQFPNYSSELNVNALELDDSALYLCASSPEVVRSEAFFGQGTRLTVV.

The rearrangement uses TRBV4-1 and TRBJ1-1; weak D call: TRBD1 (5 bases). V was cut by 4 bases and J by 2 bases, with 14 bases left in between. CDR3 length: 15 residues. In germline, CDR1 is MGHRA, CDR2 YSYEKL. CDR3 nucleotides: TGCGCCAGCAGCCGGCTTGCAGGGATTAACACTGAAGCTTTCTTT. Translating gives CASSRLAGINTEAFF.

The gene calls are TRBV7-2 and TRBJ2-1; 14 bases align to TRBD2. V shed 3 bases and J 7 bases; nucleotides not matched to a gene: 2. Germline-derived CDR1 and CDR2 are SGHTA and FQGNSA. The CDR3 is 15 residues long. This chain's CDR3 is CASSFRTSGGNEQFF. The CDR3 nucleotides read TGTGCCAGCAGCTTCAGGACTAGCGGGGGGAATGAGCAGTTCTTC.

The chain is built from TRBV2 and TRBJ2-2; 11 bases align to TRBD2. CDR1 is SNHLY, CDR2 FYNNEI, per germline. This CDR3 has 12 residues. This CDR3 is CASGRAGGELFF. CDR3 sequence (DNA): TGTGCTAGCGGGAGGGCCGGCGGGGAGCTGTTTTTT.

On this clone: This sample also contains other DNA sequences that code for the same CDR3. This sequence joins TRBV5-4 and TRBJ1-2, with TRBD1 matching 11 bases. CDR3 length: 15 amino acids. In germline, CDR1 is SGHNT, CDR2 YYREEE (reference sequence). Germline trimming cut 2 bases from V and 2 bases from J; bases unmatched to any gene: 2. The DNA of the CDR3 is TGTGCCAGCAGCTTACGGGACAGGGGGAACTATGGCTACACCTTC. Translation gives CASSLRDRGNYGYTF. The full variable domain, completed using reference TRBV5-4 and TRBJ1-2, is ETGVTQSPTHLIKTRGQQVTLRCSSQSGHNTVSWYQQALGQGPQFIFQYYREEENGRGNFPPRFSGLQFPNYSSELNVNALELDDSALYLCASSLRDRGNYGYTFGSGTRLTVV.

This clone was detected a few times. The chain is built from TRBV28 and TRBJ2-2; a weak D match, TRBD2 (6 bases). The CDR3 contains 15 residues. CDR1 and CDR2 from the germline V gene are MDHEN and SYDVKM. V was trimmed by 3 bases and J by 5 bases, leaving 13 bases between them. The CDR3, as DNA: TGTGCCAGCAGTTTGGAGGGAGTAGAGACCGGGGAGCTGTTTTTT. Translated: CASSLEGVETGELFF.

This sequence joins TRBV9 and TRBJ2-7; TRBD2 agrees at 8 bases. After removal of 0 bases from V and 7 bases from J, the junction contained 9 bases not matched to a gene. Germline V gene sequence: CDR1 SGDLS, CDR2 YYNGEE. There are 15 residues in the CDR3. CDR3 residues: CASSVGQRETEEQYF. The CDR3 DNA follows: TGTGCCAGCAGCGTAGGCCAGCGGGAGACGGAAGAGCAGTACTTC.

The chain joins TRBV13 to TRBJ2-1, with 11 nucleotides matching TRBD2. The length of the CDR3 is 13 residues. Trimming at V came to 5 bases and at J to 13 bases, leaving 7 bases not matched to a gene. Germline CDR1 is PRHDT and CDR2 is FYEKMQ (reference sequence). The CDR3 nucleotides read TGTGCCAGCAGCACAACTAGCGGGAGTGGCCAGTTCTTC. Its translation is CASSTTSGSGQFF.